The present TCR beta chain was sequenced within a study of breast tumors, draining lymph nodes, adjacent tissues. Study-wide results and caveats: Findings are consistent with lymph node origin and intratumoral expansion of most tumor T cells. Compared with basal-like, luminal-like tumors shared significantly more repertoire with nontumor tissue. Compared with lymph nodes, tumors were less diverse; compared with nontumor tissue, more. Data only fit, rather than demonstrated, lymph node origin of most tumor T cells.

TCRdb itself ran the multiplex PCR reads through MiXCR, one entry per CDR3 protein. The table includes over 150,000 distinct CDR3 sequences, 25% to 40% detected once. V was pared by 4 bases and J by 6 bases, with 2 bases of the junction left unmatched. CDR3 length equals 13 residues. CDR1 SGHTA and CDR2 FQGNSA come from the germline V gene. This clonotype was recorded many times. Antigen specificity is unknown. Axillary draining lymph nodes of breast cancer patients supplied the node samples. The sample comprised axillary lymph node tissue. The source is a female donor with breast cancer. Some clones in this sample may be carry-over from other donors' samples. This rearrangement joins TRBV7-2 to TRBJ2-1, with 8 bases that match TRBD2. The CDR3 here is CASSSSGSNEQFF. The DNA for the CDR3 is TGTGCCAGCAGCTCCAGCGGGAGCAATGAGCAGTTCTTC.